The source of this TCR beta chain is a study of OX40 agonist ivuxolimab in advanced cancers. Concerning this clone: Its antigen is not identified.

Clones were sequenced by immunoSEQ multiplex PCR, and TCRdb holds only the in-frame ones, with some missing. Of over 45,000 clones listed, 83% are singletons. Whole-study findings and limits: Partial responders receiving 0.1-3.0 mg/kg showed among the lowest clonal expansion. Expanded peripheral T cells had an undetermined antigen specificity.

Germline loops: CDR1 LNHDA, CDR2 SQIVND (reference sequence). The CDR3 contains 12 residues. Trimming removed 6 bases from V and 4 bases from J, with 10 bases in between. The rearrangement joins TRBV19 to TRBJ2-7; D call uncertain. Sequencing used CD4+ or CD8+ T cells sorted from blood, obtained in a trial of the OX40 agonist ivuxolimab. The TCR was taken from an adult with an advanced solid tumor such as melanoma, head and neck, liver or kidney cancer. The CDR3 DNA follows: TGTGCCAGTAGCGGGCAGCCGTACGAGCAGTACTTC. Translated, it gives CASSGQPYEQYF.